This section outlines one TCR beta chain sequence together with its context. This sample is drawn from a study of OX40 agonist ivuxolimab in advanced cancers. Drawing of blood for sampling happened at baseline, at cycle 4 day 1, and at cycle 7 day 1. Sequenced by immunoSEQ multiplex PCR; TCRdb stores in-frame clones only, minus some. The table records fewer than 95,000 clones, 75% to 90% of them present only once. The sample was CD4+ or CD8+ T cells sorted from blood, taken in a trial of the OX40 agonist ivuxolimab. The TCR was taken from an adult with an advanced solid tumor such as melanoma, head and neck, liver or kidney cancer.

The chain's CDR3 is CASSLEGQGWETQYF. CDR3 bases: TGCGCCAGCAGCTTGGAGGGTCAGGGCTGGGAGACCCAGTACTTC. The V and J genes are TRBV5-1 and TRBJ2-5; perhaps TRBD1 as D (5 bases). The CDR3 covers 15 residues. Germline V gives CDR1 SGHRS, CDR2 YFSETQ. V was clipped by 0 bases and J by 5 bases, with 14 bases between them.